These 13 T cell receptor beta chains came from one sample sequenced in a study of molecular identifiers for immune sequencing clone quantification. Each CDR3 protein gets one entry after TCRdb re-called the PCR reads with MiXCR. The sample has 490,000 or so distinct CDR3 sequences; about a fifth are singletons. Sequences were obtained from naive CD8+ T cells from blood, with Jurkat cell RNA spiked in. The subset denotes: FACS-sorted CD8+CD4-CCR7+CD45RA+ naive T cells. The receptors originated from a human donor in good health. Some libraries in this study had Jurkat cell RNA spiked in.

This chain joins TRBV27 and TRBJ1-1; D gene ambiguous. The V and J ends lost 6 bases and 4 bases respectively, with 15 bases between them. Germline CDR1 MNHEY, CDR2 SMNVEV (reference sequence). The CDR3 runs 14 residues. CDR3 sequence (DNA): TGTGCCAGCAGCCTCCAAGCGGGATCCACTGAAGCTTTCTTT. Residues: CASSLQAGSTEAFF.

As to this clonotype: A single base separates this from a much larger clone, so it may be a read error. This likely comes from a read error, as the CDR3 has no conserved phenylalanine or tryptophan at its end. J is TRBJ1-1 and V is TRBV5-6; D is unclear. The V end lost 0 bases, the J end lost 4 bases, and 7 bases lay between the germline ends. CDR1 and CDR2 from the germline V gene are SGHDT and YYEEEE. This CDR3 comprises 13 residues. CDR3 region: CASSLAAGTEAFL. The CDR3, as DNA: TGTGCCAGCAGCTTGGCTGCGGGCACTGAAGCTTTCCTT.

Concerning this clonotype: A read error may be the cause here, since a much bigger clone is one base away. The chain carries TRBV20-1 and TRBJ2-7; 8 nucleotides align to TRBD1. This CDR3 has 14 amino acids. The trim removed 0 bases at V and 2 bases at J, leaving 3 bases unmatched. CDR1 DFQATT and CDR2 SNEGSKA come from the germline V gene (reference sequence). The CDR3 coding sequence is TGCAGTGCTAGAGAGACAGGGGCGACCTACGAGCAGTACTTC. Encoded protein: CSARETGATYEQYF.

This clonotype appeared many times. J is TRBJ2-5 and V is TRBV7-2; weak D call: TRBD1 (5 bases). The germline CDR1 and CDR2 sequences are SGHTA and FQGNSA. There are 15 residues in the CDR3. Trimming cost V 1 base and J 2 bases, with 11 bases left between them. The CDR3 reads CASSLVVTGQETQYF. The CDR3 nucleotides are TGTGCCAGCAGCTTAGTCGTAACAGGACAAGAGACCCAGTACTTC.

This chain joins TRBV5-1 and TRBJ2-7, with 8 positions matching TRBD2. This CDR3 is 15 amino acids long. Germline CDR1 reads SGHRS; CDR2 reads YFSETQ. J gave up 2 bases and V 10 bases, and 14 bases lay outside the gene matches. This CDR3 is CAGGWGSGATYEQYF. The CDR3 nucleotides are TGCGCCGGCGGCTGGGGTAGCGGGGCGACCTACGAGCAGTACTTC.

Ten or more counts support this clonotype. This rearrangement joins TRBV30 to TRBJ2-3; D may be TRBD1 (6 bases). CDR1 is GTSNPN, CDR2 SVGIG, per germline (reference sequence). This CDR3 is 14 amino acids long. V shed 1 base and J shed 0 bases, with 8 bases lying between them. CDR3 DNA sequence: TGTGCCTGGAGTGACGGACAGAGCACAGATACGCAGTATTTT. Translating it yields CAWSDGQSTDTQYF.

This chain joins TRBV4-1 and TRBJ2-2; TRBD2 matches 9 bases. This CDR3 has 15 amino acids. The V gene's germline CDR1 is MGHRA and CDR2 YSYEKL. V dropped 3 bases and J dropped 6; count of bases not matched to a gene: 5. The CDR3 coding sequence is TGCGCCAGCAGCCATAGCGGGAGTGACGCCGGGGAGCTGTTTTTT. Amino acids: CASSHSGSDAGELFF.

This clonotype was counted ten times or more. The chain links TRBV7-2 to TRBJ2-7, with D tentatively TRBD2 (6 bases). The germline V gene has CDR1 SGHTA and CDR2 FQGNSA. Between the trimmed V and J ends, which lost 5 bases and 4 bases, there was a span of 9 bases. The CDR3 loop spans 12 amino acids. In nucleotides, the CDR3 is TGTGCCAGCAGCCGACTAGAGTACGAGCAGTACTTC. Its protein product is CASSRLEYEQYF.

This clonotype was recorded a few times. The chain is built from TRBV7-6 and TRBJ1-3; D might be TRBD1 (6 bases). V shed 5 bases and J shed 4 bases, with 18 bases lying between them. Per the germline V gene, CDR1 is SGHVS and CDR2 is FNYEAQ. This CDR3 is built from 16 residues. CDR3 DNA sequence: TGTGCCAGCAGCCCGGGGGGCAGACCGCAAGGAAACACCATATATTTT. It yields the protein CASSPGGRPQGNTIYF.

This clonotype came up many times. V usage is TRBV29-1 and J usage is TRBJ2-3; a weak D match, TRBD2 (7 bases). Germline V lookup: CDR1 SQVTM, CDR2 ANQGSEA. Trimming cost V 1 base and J 5 bases, with 16 bases left between them. The CDR3 has 15 residues. In nucleotides, the CDR3 is TGCAGCGTTGAAGTTAGTGGGGGGGCCGGAGATACGCAGTATTTT. This codes for CSVEVSGGAGDTQYF.

J is TRBJ2-7 and V is TRBV20-1; possibly TRBD2 for D (6 bases). The CDR3 loop spans 13 amino acids. The germline gives CDR1 DFQATT, CDR2 SNEGSKA (reference sequence). Trimming pared 4 bases from V and 3 bases from J, leaving 13 bases between. CDR3 nucleotides: TGCAGTGCTACTGGACCGGGGGTCTACGAGCAGTACTTC. As protein: CSATGPGVYEQYF.

This clonotype was detected many times. The chain employs TRBV5-6 and TRBJ2-7; D ambiguous. Germline CDR1 is SGHDT and CDR2 is YYEEEE. V was pared by 4 bases and J by 4 bases, with 15 bases between. This CDR3 is 14 amino acids long. The CDR3 region is CASSLRSLRYEQYF. The CDR3 DNA reads as TGTGCCAGCAGCCTGAGGAGCCTTCGGTACGAGCAGTACTTC. The full variable domain, its missing parts supplied by reference TRBV5-6 and TRBJ2-7, is DAGVTQSPTHLIKTRGQQVTLRCSPKSGHDTVSWYQQALGQGPQFIFQYYEEEERQRGNFPDRFSGHQFPNYSSELNVNALLLGDSALYLCASSLRSLRYEQYFGPGTRLTVT.

This clonotype was recorded at least ten times. The chain carries TRBV5-1 and TRBJ2-7; 14 bases line up with TRBD2. The CDR3 consists of 17 residues. Germline V lookup: CDR1 SGHRS, CDR2 YFSETQ. Trimming took 3 bases from V and 4 from J; bases not matched to a gene: 9. CDR3 coding DNA: TGCGCCAGCAGCTCGCCGGGACTAGCGGGAGCGATTTACGAGCAGTACTTC. Its translation is CASSSPGLAGAIYEQYF.